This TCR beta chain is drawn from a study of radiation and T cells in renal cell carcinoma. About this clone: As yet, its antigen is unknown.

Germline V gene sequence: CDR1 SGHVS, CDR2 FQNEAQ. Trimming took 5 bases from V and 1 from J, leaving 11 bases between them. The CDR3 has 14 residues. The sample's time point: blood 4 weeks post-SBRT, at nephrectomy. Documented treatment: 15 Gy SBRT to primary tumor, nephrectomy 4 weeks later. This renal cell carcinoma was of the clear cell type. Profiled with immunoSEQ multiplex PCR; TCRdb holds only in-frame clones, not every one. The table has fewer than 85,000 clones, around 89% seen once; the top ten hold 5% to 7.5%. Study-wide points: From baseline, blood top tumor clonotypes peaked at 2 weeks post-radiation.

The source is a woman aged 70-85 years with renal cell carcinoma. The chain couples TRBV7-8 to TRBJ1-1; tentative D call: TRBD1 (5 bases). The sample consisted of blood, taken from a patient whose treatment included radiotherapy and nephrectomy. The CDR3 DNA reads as TGTGCCAGCAGCGCGGGACGACGGAACACTGAAGCTTTCTTT. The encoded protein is CASSAGRRNTEAFF.